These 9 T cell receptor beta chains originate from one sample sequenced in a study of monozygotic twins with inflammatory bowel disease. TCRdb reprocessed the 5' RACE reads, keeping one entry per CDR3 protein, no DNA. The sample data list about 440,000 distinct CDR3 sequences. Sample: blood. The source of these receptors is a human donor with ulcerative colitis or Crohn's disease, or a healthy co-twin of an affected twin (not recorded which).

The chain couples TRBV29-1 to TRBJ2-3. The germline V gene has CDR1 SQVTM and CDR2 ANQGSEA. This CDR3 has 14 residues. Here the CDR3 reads CSVPDGSGTDTQYF.

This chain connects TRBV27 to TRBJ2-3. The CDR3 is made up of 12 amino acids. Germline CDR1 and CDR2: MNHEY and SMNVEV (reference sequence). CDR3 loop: CASSFRGSTQYF.

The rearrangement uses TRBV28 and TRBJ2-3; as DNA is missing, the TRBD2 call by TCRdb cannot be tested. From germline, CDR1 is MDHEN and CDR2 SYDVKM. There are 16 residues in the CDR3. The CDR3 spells CASSLVLAGTADTQYF.

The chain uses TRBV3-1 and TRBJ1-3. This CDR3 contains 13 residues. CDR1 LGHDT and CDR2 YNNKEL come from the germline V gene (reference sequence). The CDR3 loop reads CASSQVVGNTIYF.

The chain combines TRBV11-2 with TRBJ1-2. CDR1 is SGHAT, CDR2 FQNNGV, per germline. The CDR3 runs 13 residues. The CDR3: CASSLEGQRGYTF.

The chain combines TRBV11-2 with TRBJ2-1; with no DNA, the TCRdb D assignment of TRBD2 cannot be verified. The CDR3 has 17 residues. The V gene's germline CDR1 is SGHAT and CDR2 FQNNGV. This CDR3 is CASSLSGGAGFFNEQFF.

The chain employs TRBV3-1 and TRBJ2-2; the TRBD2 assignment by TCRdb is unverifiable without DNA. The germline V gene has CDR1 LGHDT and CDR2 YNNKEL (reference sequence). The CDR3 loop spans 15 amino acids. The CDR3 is CASSRTAPNTGELFF.

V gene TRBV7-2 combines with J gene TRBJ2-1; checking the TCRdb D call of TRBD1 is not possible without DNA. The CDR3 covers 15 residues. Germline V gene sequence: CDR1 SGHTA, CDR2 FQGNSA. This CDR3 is CASSRTPGELNEQFF.

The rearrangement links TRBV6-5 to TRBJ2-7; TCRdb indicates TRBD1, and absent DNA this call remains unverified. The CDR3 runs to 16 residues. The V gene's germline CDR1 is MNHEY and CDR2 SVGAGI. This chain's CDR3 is CASKLLAGAGTYEQYF.